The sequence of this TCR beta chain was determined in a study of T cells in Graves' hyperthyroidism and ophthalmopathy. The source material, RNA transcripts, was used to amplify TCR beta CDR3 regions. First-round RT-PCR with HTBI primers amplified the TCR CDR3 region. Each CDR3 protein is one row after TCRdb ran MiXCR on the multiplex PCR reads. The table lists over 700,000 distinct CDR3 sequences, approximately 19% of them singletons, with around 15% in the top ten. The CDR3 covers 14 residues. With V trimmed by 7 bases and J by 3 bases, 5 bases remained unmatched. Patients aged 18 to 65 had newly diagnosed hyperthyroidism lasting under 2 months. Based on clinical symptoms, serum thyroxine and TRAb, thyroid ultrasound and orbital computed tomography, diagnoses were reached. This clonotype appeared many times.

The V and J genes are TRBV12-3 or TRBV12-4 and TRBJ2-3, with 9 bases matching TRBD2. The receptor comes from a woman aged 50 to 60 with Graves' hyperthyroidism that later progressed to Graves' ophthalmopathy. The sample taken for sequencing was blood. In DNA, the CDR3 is TGTGCCAGCAATCCAGCGGGGGGTACAGATACGCAGTATTTT. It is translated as CASNPAGGTDTQYF.